Shown below are 10 T cell receptor beta chains from a single sample sequenced in a study of T cells in Graves' hyperthyroidism and ophthalmopathy. The investigators amplified TCR beta CDR3 regions from RNA transcripts. TCR CDR3 underwent first-round RT-PCR with the HTBI primer set. One entry per CDR3 protein results from TCRdb running MiXCR on the multiplex PCR reads. The repertoire includes hundreds of thousands of distinct CDR3 sequences, less than 25% of them detected once, and under 35% sits in the top ten. Sequencing used blood. These receptors were obtained from a man aged 25 to 40 with Graves' ophthalmopathy.

This chain uses TRBV6-1 with TRBJ2-7, with 9 bases that match TRBD2. CDR3 length: 16 residues. CDR1 is MNHNS, CDR2 SASEGT, per germline. V lost 2 bases, J lost 5 bases, and 10 bases stayed unmatched. The CDR3 sequence is CASSEPGGSGSNEQYF. The CDR3 nucleotides read TGTGCCAGCAGTGAACCCGGAGGTAGCGGGAGCAACGAGCAGTACTTC.

J is TRBJ2-1 and V is TRBV5-1; 9 positions agree with TRBD2. The CDR3 sequence is 18 residues long. CDR1 is SGHRS and CDR2 is YFSETQ in the germline V gene. V lost 1 base and J lost 3; bases outside the gene matches: 11. The CDR3 loop is CASSLLSSGSINYNEQFF. The CDR3 DNA reads TGCGCCAGCAGCTTGTTGAGTAGCGGGAGTATTAACTACAATGAGCAGTTCTTC.

This clonotype was observed at least ten times. CDR3 protein: CASSLEAGGSPLHF. CDR3 sequence (DNA): TGCGCCAGCAGCTTGGAGGCAGGGGGATCACCCCTCCACTTT. V usage is TRBV5-1 and J usage is TRBJ1-6; 7 bases map to TRBD1. V lost 0 bases to trimming and J lost 10 bases; unmatched junction nucleotides: 4. Germline V gene sequence: CDR1 SGHRS, CDR2 YFSETQ. This CDR3 comprises 14 residues.

This clonotype has a count of ten or more. The chain combines TRBV28 with TRBJ2-5, with unresolved D. With 2 bases removed from V and 1 base from J, the gap between germline ends came to 11 bases. The CDR3 extends over 15 amino acids. The germline V gene has CDR1 MDHEN and CDR2 SYDVKM. CDR3 DNA: TGTGCCAGCAGTTTAAGGGTGGCTAGCCAAGAGACCCAGTACTTC. Translation gives CASSLRVASQETQYF.

CDR3: CASSLPGQGAHNSPLHF. Here the CDR3 DNA reads TGTGCCAGCAGTTTACCGGGACAGGGGGCACATAATTCACCCCTCCACTTT. This rearrangement joins TRBV28 to TRBJ1-6, with 12 bases fitting TRBD1. The germline gives CDR1 MDHEN, CDR2 SYDVKM. The CDR3 totals 17 residues. The V segment lost 2 bases and the J segment 5 bases; nucleotides outside the gene matches: 4.

A few counts support this clonotype. The chain carries TRBV19 and TRBJ1-5, with 7 bases aligning to TRBD1. V was clipped by 9 bases and J by 0 bases; unmatched bases: 14. This CDR3 has 17 amino acids. In germline, CDR1 is LNHDA, CDR2 SQIVND (reference sequence). The CDR3: CASRPQGGGNSNQPQHF. In DNA, the CDR3 is TGTGCCAGCCGACCTCAGGGGGGCGGTAATAGCAATCAGCCCCAGCATTTT.

The chain employs TRBV5-1 and TRBJ2-6; D may be TRBD1 (5 bases). Germline V gives CDR1 SGHRS, CDR2 YFSETQ. This CDR3 spans 13 amino acids. V dropped 3 bases and J dropped 11 bases, with 12 bases sitting between them. CDR3 DNA sequence: TGCGCCAGCAGCTCAGGGTTGGGCGACGTCCTGACTTTC. Translation gives CASSSGLGDVLTF.

The DNA of the CDR3 is TGTGCCAGCGGGGACTCTGGGGCCCTCACCGGGGAGCTGTTTTTT. This codes for CASGDSGALTGELFF. The chain employs TRBV27 and TRBJ2-2; a weak D match, TRBD2 (6 bases). The CDR3 length is 15 residues. V lost 8 bases and J lost 4, with 17 bases in between. Germline assignment: CDR1 MNHEY and CDR2 SMNVEV (reference sequence).

This clonotype has more than one count but fewer than ten. The chain couples TRBV24-1 to TRBJ1-2; the D gene is possibly TRBD1 (5 bases). Germline V gene data show CDR1 as KGHDR and CDR2 as SFDVKD. With 4 bases removed from V and 8 bases from J, the gap between germline ends came to 19 bases. This CDR3 is 15 amino acids long. For the CDR3, the DNA is TGTGCCACCAGTGAGGCGGGCTACGGCAAGGGGGGCTACACCTTC. It is translated as CATSEAGYGKGGYTF.

There are a few counts of this clonotype. This rearrangement joins TRBV30 to TRBJ1-2; 10 positions match TRBD1. CDR1 is GTSNPN, CDR2 SVGIG, per germline (reference sequence). The CDR3 loop spans 13 amino acids. Trimming removed 3 bases from V and 2 bases from J; junction bases left unmatched: 0. CDR3 amino acids: CAWRGQGNYGYTF. The CDR3 nucleotides are TGTGCCTGGAGGGGACAGGGGAACTATGGCTACACCTTC.